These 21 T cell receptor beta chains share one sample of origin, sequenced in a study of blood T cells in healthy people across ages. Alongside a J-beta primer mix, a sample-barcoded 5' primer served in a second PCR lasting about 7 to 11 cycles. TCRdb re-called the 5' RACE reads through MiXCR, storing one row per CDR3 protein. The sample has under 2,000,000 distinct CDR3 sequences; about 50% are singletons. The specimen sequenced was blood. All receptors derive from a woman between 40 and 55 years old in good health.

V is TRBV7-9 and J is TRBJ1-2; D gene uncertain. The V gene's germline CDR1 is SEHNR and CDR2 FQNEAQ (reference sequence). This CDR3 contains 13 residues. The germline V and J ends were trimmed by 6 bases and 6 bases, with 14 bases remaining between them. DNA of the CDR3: TGTGCCAGCAGTTCCGGGCCTAGGGATGGCTACACCTTC. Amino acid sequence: CASSSGPRDGYTF.

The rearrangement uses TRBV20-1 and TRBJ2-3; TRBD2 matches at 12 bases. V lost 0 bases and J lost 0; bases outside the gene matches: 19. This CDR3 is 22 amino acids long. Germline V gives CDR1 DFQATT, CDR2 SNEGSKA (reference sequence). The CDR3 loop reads CSARDEIGGRLAGATSTDTQYF. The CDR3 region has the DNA TGCAGTGCTAGAGATGAGATCGGGGGACGACTAGCGGGGGCGACTAGCACAGATACGCAGTATTTT.

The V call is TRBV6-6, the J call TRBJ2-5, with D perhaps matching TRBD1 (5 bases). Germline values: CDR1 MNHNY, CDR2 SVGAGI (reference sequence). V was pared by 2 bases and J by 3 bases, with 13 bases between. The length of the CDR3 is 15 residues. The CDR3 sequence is CASSYGGAGKETQYF. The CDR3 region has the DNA TGTGCCAGCAGTTACGGTGGGGCAGGGAAAGAGACCCAGTACTTC.

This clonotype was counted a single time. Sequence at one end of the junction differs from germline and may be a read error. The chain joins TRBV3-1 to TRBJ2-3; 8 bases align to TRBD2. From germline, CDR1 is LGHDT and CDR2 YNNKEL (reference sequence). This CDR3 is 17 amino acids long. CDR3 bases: TGTGCCAGCAGCACGCGGACTAGCCCTTCTAGCACAGATACGCGGTATTTT. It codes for CASSTRTSPSSTDTRYF.

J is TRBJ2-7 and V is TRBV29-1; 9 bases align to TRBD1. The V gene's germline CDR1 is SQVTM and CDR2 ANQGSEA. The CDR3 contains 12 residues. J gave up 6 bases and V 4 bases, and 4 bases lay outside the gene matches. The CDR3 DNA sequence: TGCAGCGTTGGGACAGGGGTCGGCGAGCAGTACTTC. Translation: CSVGTGVGEQYF.

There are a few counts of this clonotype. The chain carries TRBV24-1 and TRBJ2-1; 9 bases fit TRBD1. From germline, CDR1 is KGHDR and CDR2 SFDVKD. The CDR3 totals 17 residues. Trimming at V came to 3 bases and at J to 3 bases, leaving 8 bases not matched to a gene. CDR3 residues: CATSDPEGQGVYNEQFF. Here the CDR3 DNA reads TGTGCCACCAGTGATCCGGAGGGACAGGGAGTCTACAATGAGCAGTTCTTC.

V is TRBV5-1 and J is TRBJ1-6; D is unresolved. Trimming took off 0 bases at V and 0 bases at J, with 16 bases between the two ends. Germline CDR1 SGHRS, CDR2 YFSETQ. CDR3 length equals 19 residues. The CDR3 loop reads CASSLDGLPGSSYNSPLHF. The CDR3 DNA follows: TGCGCCAGCAGCTTGGACGGGCTACCGGGCAGCTCCTATAATTCACCCCTCCACTTT.

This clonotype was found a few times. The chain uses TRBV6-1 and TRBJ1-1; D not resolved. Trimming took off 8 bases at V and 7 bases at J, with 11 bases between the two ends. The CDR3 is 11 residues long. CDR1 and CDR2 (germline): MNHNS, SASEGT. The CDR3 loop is CASGRRYEAFF. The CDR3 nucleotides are TGTGCCAGCGGTAGGAGGTATGAAGCTTTCTTT.

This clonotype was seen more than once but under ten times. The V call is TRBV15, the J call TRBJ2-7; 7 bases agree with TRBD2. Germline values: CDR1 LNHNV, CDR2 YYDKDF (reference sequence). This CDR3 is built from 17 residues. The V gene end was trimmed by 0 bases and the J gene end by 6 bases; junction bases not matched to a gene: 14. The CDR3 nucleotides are TGTGCCACCAGCAGAGATTTGGGCGGGGGTATTAGTGCCGAGCAGTACTTC. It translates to CATSRDLGGGISAEQYF.

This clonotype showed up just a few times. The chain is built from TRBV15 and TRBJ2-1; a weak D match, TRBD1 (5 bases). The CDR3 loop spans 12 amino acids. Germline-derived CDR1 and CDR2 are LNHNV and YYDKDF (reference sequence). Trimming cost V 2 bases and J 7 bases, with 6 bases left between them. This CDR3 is CATSRQGNEQFF. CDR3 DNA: TGTGCCACCAGCAGACAGGGAAATGAGCAGTTCTTC.

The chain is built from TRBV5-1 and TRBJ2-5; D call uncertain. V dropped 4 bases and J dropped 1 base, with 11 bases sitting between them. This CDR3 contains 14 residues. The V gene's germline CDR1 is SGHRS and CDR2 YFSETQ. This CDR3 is CASSDIAGQETQYF. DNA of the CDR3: TGCGCCAGCAGCGACATAGCAGGCCAAGAGACCCAGTACTTC.

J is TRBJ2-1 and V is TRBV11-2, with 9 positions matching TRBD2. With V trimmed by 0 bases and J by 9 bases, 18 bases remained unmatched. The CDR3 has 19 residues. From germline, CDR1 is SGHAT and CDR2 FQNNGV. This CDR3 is CASSLDSGLSGGRGGEQFF. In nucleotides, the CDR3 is TGTGCCAGCAGCTTAGATAGCGGTTTGAGCGGGGGGAGAGGAGGTGAGCAGTTCTTC.

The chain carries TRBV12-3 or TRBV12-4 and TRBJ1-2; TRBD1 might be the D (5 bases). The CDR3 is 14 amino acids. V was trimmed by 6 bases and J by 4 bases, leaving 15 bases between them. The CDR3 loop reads CASRATAGGYGYTF. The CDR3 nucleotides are TGTGCCAGCAGGGCTACAGCGGGGGGCTATGGCTACACCTTC.

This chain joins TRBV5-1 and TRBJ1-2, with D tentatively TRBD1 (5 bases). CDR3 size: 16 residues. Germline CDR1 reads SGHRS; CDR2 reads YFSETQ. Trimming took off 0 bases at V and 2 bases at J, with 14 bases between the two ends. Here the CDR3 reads CASSLEGIGTNYGYTF. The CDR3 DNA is TGCGCCAGCAGCTTGGAGGGCATAGGGACGAACTATGGCTACACCTTC.

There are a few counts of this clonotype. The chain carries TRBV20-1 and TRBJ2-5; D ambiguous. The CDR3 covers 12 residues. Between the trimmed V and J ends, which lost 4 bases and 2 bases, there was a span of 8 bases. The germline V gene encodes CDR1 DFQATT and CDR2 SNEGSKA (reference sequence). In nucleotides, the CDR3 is TGCAGTGCTACAGTGCTACAAGAGACCCAGTACTTC. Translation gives CSATVLQETQYF.

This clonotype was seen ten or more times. The CDR3 DNA sequence: TGTGCCAGCAGCCTCCGCCGGGGTAATCAGCCCCAGCATTTT. It codes for CASSLRRGNQPQHF. The V and J genes are TRBV7-2 and TRBJ1-5; D is unclear. Per the germline V gene, CDR1 is SGHTA and CDR2 is FQGNSA. V shed 5 bases and J shed 4 bases, with 12 bases lying between them. The CDR3 has 14 residues.

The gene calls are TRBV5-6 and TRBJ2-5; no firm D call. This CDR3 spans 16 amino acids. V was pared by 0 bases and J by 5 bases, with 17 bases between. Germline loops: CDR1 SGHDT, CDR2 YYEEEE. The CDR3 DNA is TGTGCCAGCAGCTTGGACCCTACCCCGAGTGAGGAGACCCAGTACTTC. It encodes CASSLDPTPSEETQYF.

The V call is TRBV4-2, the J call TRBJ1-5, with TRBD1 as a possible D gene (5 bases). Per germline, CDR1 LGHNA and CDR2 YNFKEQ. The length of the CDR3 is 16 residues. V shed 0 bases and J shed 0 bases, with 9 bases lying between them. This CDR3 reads CASSQEQEYSNQPQHF. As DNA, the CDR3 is TGTGCCAGCAGCCAAGAACAGGAGTATAGCAATCAGCCCCAGCATTTT.

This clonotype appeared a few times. CDR3 DNA: TGCGCCAGCAACTTTGAGGCCGGTGGAGATACGCAGTATTTT. It encodes CASNFEAGGDTQYF. The chain joins TRBV5-1 to TRBJ2-3; no reliable D call. This CDR3 spans 14 amino acids. Germline CDR1 SGHRS, CDR2 YFSETQ. Trimming cost V 6 bases and J 5 bases, with 16 bases left between them.

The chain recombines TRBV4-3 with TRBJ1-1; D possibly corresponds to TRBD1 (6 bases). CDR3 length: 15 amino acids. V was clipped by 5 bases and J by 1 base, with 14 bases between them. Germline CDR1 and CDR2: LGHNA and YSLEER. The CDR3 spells CASSGQTMENTEAFF. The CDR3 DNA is TGCGCCAGCAGCGGACAGACTATGGAGAACACTGAAGCTTTCTTT.

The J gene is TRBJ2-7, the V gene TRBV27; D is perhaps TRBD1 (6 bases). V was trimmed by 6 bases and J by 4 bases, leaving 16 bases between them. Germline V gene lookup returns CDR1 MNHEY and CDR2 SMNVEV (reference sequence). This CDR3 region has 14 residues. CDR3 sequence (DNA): TGTGCCAGCAGCAAACCCGGGACACCTTACGAGCAGTACTTC. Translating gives CASSKPGTPYEQYF.